One and the same sample provided the 21 T cell receptor beta chains below, sequenced in a study of patients and donors after allogeneic stem cell transplantation (dated by TCRdb to 2018 to 2021). Libraries were made using RT-PCR. The instrument was a NextSeq 550. TCRdb handled the public reads itself, with Q25 trimming in fastp and clone calling in MiXCR, and kept productive beta chains. CDR3 protein duplicates are merged, each entry listing the most common genes and DNA. In all, the sample holds about 100,000 distinct CDR3 sequences, and over 30% of those were seen once. Together, the top ten hold approximately 30% of the sample. The sequenced sample was blood, either unsorted or a sorted T cell fraction (not recorded which). All receptors derive from a human donor who was either an allogeneic HSCT recipient or a stem cell or donor lymphocyte infusion donor (not recorded which). It is not recorded whose cells these are; they may come from a transplant donor.

The chain combines TRBV3-1 with TRBJ2-7; 8 positions agree with TRBD2. Trimming took 2 bases from V and 5 from J; bases not matched to a gene: 8. The CDR3 has 15 amino acids. Germline V gives CDR1 LGHDT, CDR2 YNNKEL (reference sequence). Here the CDR3 reads CASSQWGAGDHEQYF. CDR3 nucleotides: TGTGCCAGCAGCCAATGGGGAGCGGGGGACCACGAGCAGTACTTC.

J is TRBJ2-1 and V is TRBV29-1, with TRBD2 as a possible D gene (6 bases). Per the germline V gene, CDR1 is SQVTM and CDR2 is ANQGSEA. The CDR3 totals 12 residues. V was trimmed by 5 bases and J by 5 bases, leaving 10 bases between them. The CDR3 DNA follows: TGCAGCGTTTCCCGGGAGAACAATGAGCAGTTCTTC. Translated: CSVSRENNEQFF.

J is TRBJ2-7 and V is TRBV27; 7 positions agree with TRBD1. V lost 5 bases and J lost 5; bases outside the gene matches: 6. The CDR3 spans 13 residues. Germline V CDR1 and CDR2: MNHEY, SMNVEV (reference sequence). This CDR3 reads CASSRTGVDEQYF. In DNA, the CDR3 is TGTGCCAGCAGTCGTACAGGGGTGGACGAGCAGTACTTC.

This rearrangement joins TRBV4-3 to TRBJ1-2; D gene uncertain. CDR1 and CDR2 from the germline V gene are LGHNA and YSLEER. The CDR3 covers 11 residues. The V gene lost 4 bases and the J gene lost 8 bases, with 8 bases spanning the gap. CDR3 loop: CASSPGGGYTF. In nucleotides, the CDR3 is TGCGCCAGCAGCCCTGGAGGGGGCTACACCTTC.

This clonotype was found once. The chain carries TRBV4-2 and TRBJ2-1; D uncertain. The CDR3 sequence is 15 residues long. V lost 0 bases and J lost 6, with 12 bases in between. Germline CDR1 LGHNA, CDR2 YNFKEQ. The CDR3 loop reads CASSQEGWGPNEQFF. The CDR3 nucleotides are TGTGCCAGCAGCCAAGAAGGCTGGGGTCCCAATGAGCAGTTCTTC.

The V and J genes are TRBV28 and TRBJ2-7; 7 nucleotides agree with TRBD1. V gave up 8 bases and J gave up 2 bases; unmatched junction bases: 3. The CDR3 runs 12 residues. From germline, CDR1 is MDHEN and CDR2 SYDVKM. This CDR3 reads CASADRAYEQYF. In DNA form, the CDR3 reads TGTGCCAGCGCAGACAGGGCCTACGAGCAGTACTTC.

This chain connects TRBV6-2 or TRBV6-3 to TRBJ2-7; 8 bases are a match to TRBD1. From germline, CDR1 is MNHEY and CDR2 SVGEGT. V lost 5 bases and J lost 0; bases outside the gene matches: 6. The CDR3 runs 15 residues. CDR3 DNA: TGTGCCAGCAGTCCAGGGGGCAAGAGCTCCTACGAGCAGTACTTC. This translates into CASSPGGKSSYEQYF.

The gene calls are TRBV7-8 and TRBJ2-1; the D call may be TRBD1 or TRBD2 (5 bases each). V was pared by 0 bases and J by 15 bases, with 12 bases between. The germline V gene has CDR1 SGHVS and CDR2 FQNEAQ. CDR3 length equals 12 residues. The CDR3 bases are TGTGCCAGCAGCTTAGCGGGGGAGCTATTGTTCTTC. It specifies CASSLAGELLFF.

This clonotype has only a few counts. The chain recombines TRBV20-1 with TRBJ1-6; TRBD1 matches 10 bases. This CDR3 contains 13 residues. J gave up 7 bases and V 5 bases, and 2 bases lay outside the gene matches. Germline V gene data show CDR1 as DFQATT and CDR2 as SNEGSKA (reference sequence). CDR3 residues: CSAEGQGNSPLHF. The DNA for the CDR3 is TGCAGTGCTGAGGGACAGGGGAATTCACCCCTCCACTTT.

This clonotype has just a few counts. The chain links TRBV18 to TRBJ1-4; 7 bases are shared with TRBD1. The CDR3 contains 15 residues. Germline CDR1 is KGHSH and CDR2 is LQKENI. V lost 6 bases and J lost 8; bases outside the gene matches: 12. Here the CDR3 DNA reads TGTGCCAGCTCGCTGGTGACAGGGCCTTCAGAAAAACTGTTTTTT. Translating gives CASSLVTGPSEKLFF.

CDR3 sequence (DNA): TGTGCCAGCAGCCTTTGGTCCGCCCATGCTGAAGCTTTCTTT. This gives the protein CASSLWSAHAEAFF. The chain links TRBV11-2 to TRBJ1-1; D ambiguous. Trimming left V 5 bases short and J 6 bases short, with 16 bases between. This CDR3 region has 14 residues. Germline CDR1 and CDR2: SGHAT and FQNNGV. The full variable domain, with the rest looked up from reference TRBV11-2 and TRBJ1-1, is EAGVAQSPRYKIIEKRQSVAFWCNPISGHATLYWYQQILGQGPKLLIQFQNNGVVDDSQLPKDRFSAERLKGVDSTLKIQPAKLEDSAVYLCASSLWSAHAEAFFGQGTRLTVV.

This chain uses TRBV6-6 with TRBJ2-1, with 8 bases aligning to TRBD2. Germline lookup yields CDR1 MNHNY and CDR2 SVGAGI (reference sequence). The junction had 3 bases not matched to a gene; V was cut back by 0 bases and J by 5 bases. The CDR3 is made up of 15 amino acids. CDR3 region: CASSYSRGRNNEQFF. As DNA, the CDR3 is TGTGCCAGCAGTTACTCACGCGGGAGGAACAATGAGCAGTTCTTC.

This clonotype was counted only a few times. The rearrangement links TRBV20-1 to TRBJ1-1; D is perhaps TRBD1 (5 bases). V was trimmed by 7 bases and J by 4 bases, leaving 10 bases between them. The CDR3 spans 11 residues. Per germline, CDR1 DFQATT and CDR2 SNEGSKA (reference sequence). CDR3 bases: TGCAGTGTCAGGGTCTTCACTGAAGCTTTCTTT. Protein product: CSVRVFTEAFF.

This chain links TRBV6-5 with TRBJ2-3; TRBD1 matches 9 bases. The CDR3 consists of 16 residues. The germline gives CDR1 MNHEY, CDR2 SVGAGI. V shed 6 bases and J 5 bases; nucleotides not matched to a gene: 12. The CDR3 region is CASSMSGTGLLDTQYF. CDR3 coding DNA: TGTGCCAGCAGCATGTCCGGGACAGGGCTTTTAGATACGCAGTATTTT.

The sample holds a few counts of this clonotype. This rearrangement joins TRBV28 to TRBJ2-7; D not resolved. The CDR3 extends over 12 amino acids. Germline CDR1 and CDR2: MDHEN and SYDVKM. V was shortened by 10 bases and J by 2 bases, with 12 bases between the two germline ends. CDR3: CATNLFPYEQYF. CDR3 DNA sequence: TGTGCCACCAATCTATTCCCCTACGAGCAGTACTTC.

The CDR3 DNA reads TGTGCCAGTAGTATTGGGACAGTTCGGACAGATACGCAGTATTTT. Translating gives CASSIGTVRTDTQYF. The chain carries TRBV19 and TRBJ2-3; 7 nucleotides align to TRBD1. CDR1 is LNHDA and CDR2 is SQIVND in the germline V gene (reference sequence). The CDR3 length is 15 residues. V dropped 3 bases and J dropped 3; count of bases not matched to a gene: 6.

The CDR3 DNA reads TGTGCCAGCAGCGACAGGTTAGCGGGAGACTTCTCCTACAATGAGCAGTTCTTC. It yields the protein CASSDRLAGDFSYNEQFF. This chain connects TRBV5-6 to TRBJ2-1, with 9 positions matching TRBD2. The germline gives CDR1 SGHDT, CDR2 YYEEEE. With 4 bases clipped from V and 0 bases from J, the junction kept 11 bases outside the gene matches. The CDR3 has 18 amino acids.

There are a few counts of this clonotype. This rearrangement joins TRBV4-3 to TRBJ2-7; TRBD2 matches at 7 bases. The germline V gene encodes CDR1 LGHNA and CDR2 YSLEER. This CDR3 has 15 amino acids. The V and J ends lost 0 bases and 4 bases, in that order; junction bases with no gene match: 6. CDR3 sequence (DNA): TGCGCCAGCAGCCAAGACGAGACTAGCCCATACGAGCAGTACTTC. Residues: CASSQDETSPYEQYF.

There are a few counts of this clonotype. The chain combines TRBV29-1 with TRBJ2-1, with 9 bases that match TRBD2. The junction had 3 bases not matched to a gene; V was cut back by 5 bases and J by 4 bases. This CDR3 is built from 13 residues. CDR1 is SQVTM and CDR2 is ANQGSEA in the germline V gene. As DNA, the CDR3 is TGCAGCGTTAGCGGGAGGAATTACAATGAGCAGTTCTTC. It specifies CSVSGRNYNEQFF.

V gene TRBV5-6 combines with J gene TRBJ2-1; 11 nucleotides line up with TRBD2. Germline V gene sequence: CDR1 SGHDT, CDR2 YYEEEE. The CDR3 contains 14 residues. V was clipped by 9 bases and J by 4 bases; unmatched bases: 6. As DNA, the CDR3 is TGTGCCACCACCGGGACTAGCGGATACAATGAGCAGTTCTTC. Translating it yields CATTGTSGYNEQFF.

This clonotype turned up a few times. The chain uses TRBV5-5 and TRBJ1-2; unclear D gene. The V gene lost 2 bases and the J gene lost 0 bases, with 8 bases spanning the gap. The germline gives CDR1 SGHKS, CDR2 YYEKEE (reference sequence). The CDR3 loop spans 14 amino acids. The CDR3 reads CASSFRAANYGYTF. DNA of the CDR3: TGTGCCAGCAGCTTTAGGGCAGCTAACTATGGCTACACCTTC.